The clone carrying this TCR beta chain was seen a few times. Its specificity is not known. This sample is part of a study of beta chain features in type 1 diabetes. There are 16 residues in the CDR3. The V gene's germline CDR1 is SGDLS and CDR2 YYNGEE. The V and J ends lost 0 bases and 2 bases respectively, with 12 bases between them. The study reverse transcribed the entire isolated RNA, so it sequenced expressed TCRB transcripts. Regulatory, naive and central memory T cell samples averaged roughly 3.8 million reads. Only in-frame clones appear in the TCRdb table, and some are missing; sequencing was by immunoSEQ multiplex PCR. The top ten hold under 0.095% of the sample, which has hundreds of thousands of clones, 15% to 19% seen once. Cells sorted by CD45RO/CCR7/CD25/CD127/CD95/CD27 comprised CD4+ naive, central memory, regulatory and stem cell-like memory cells. General observations from the study: The VDJ junctions of type 1 diabetes patients carried fewer insertions and more deletions. Type 1 diabetes patients showed a moderate but significant shortening of TCRB CDR3s in all four CD4+ subsets.

Sequenced input: naive CD4+ T cells from blood. The sequence came from a young man in good health. This chain uses TRBV9 with TRBJ1-3; D not certain. CDR3 in DNA: TGTGCCAGCAGCGTAGCTACGAAGGGTACTGGAAACACCATATATTTT. Protein: CASSVATKGTGNTIYF. Filled out from reference TRBV9 and TRBJ1-3, the complete variable domain reads DSGVTQTPKHLITATGQRVTLRCSPRSGDLSVYWYQQSLDQGLQFLIQYYNGEERAKGNILERFSAQQFPDLHSELNLSSLELGDSALYFCASSVATKGTGNTIYFGEGSWLTVV.